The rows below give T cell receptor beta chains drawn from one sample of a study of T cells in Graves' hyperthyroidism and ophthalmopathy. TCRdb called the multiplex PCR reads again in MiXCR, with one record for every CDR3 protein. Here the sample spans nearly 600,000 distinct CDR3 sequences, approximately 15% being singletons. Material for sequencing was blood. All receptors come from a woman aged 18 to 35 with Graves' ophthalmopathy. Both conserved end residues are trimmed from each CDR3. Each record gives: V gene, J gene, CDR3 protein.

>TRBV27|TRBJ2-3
ASRPGLAGDTQY
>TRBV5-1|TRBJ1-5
ASALGGGQPQH
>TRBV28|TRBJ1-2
ASSNEGVANYGYT
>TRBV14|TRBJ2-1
ASSRGLAGGSTYNEQF
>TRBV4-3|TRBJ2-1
ASSPARAGGPGNEQF
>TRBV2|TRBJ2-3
ASSGTSGYTDTQY
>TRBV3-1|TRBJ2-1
ASSLTPGLAGYSLNEQF
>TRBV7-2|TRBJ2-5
ASSLTRLAEETQY
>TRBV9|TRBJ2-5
ASSVGGSGSLETQY
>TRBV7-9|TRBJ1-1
ASSLMAEAF
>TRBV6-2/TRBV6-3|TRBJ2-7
ASSRGANEQY
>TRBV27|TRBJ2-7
ASSFYPDSYYEQY
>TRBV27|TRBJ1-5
ASSPGQISNQPQH
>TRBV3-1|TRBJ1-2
ASSQDLAGGRGYT
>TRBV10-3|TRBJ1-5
ATQGAWNQPQH
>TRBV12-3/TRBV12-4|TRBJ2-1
ASSPVLLGSYNEQF
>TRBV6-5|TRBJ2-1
ASSYEPSGGVDEQF
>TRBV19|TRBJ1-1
ASSMRRVTEAF
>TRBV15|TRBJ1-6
ATSRDRQGMSPLH
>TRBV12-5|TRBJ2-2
ASETSGPPGELF
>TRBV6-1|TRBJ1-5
ASSLHVNQPQH
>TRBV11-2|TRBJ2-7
ASSWAGPVYEQY
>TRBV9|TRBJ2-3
ASSVEGTTTQY
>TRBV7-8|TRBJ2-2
ASSSRQGATGELF
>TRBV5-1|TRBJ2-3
ASSLDPGQGGSTDTQY
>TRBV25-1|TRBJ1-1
ASSEPRDRPEAF
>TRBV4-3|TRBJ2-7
ASSQVDSRYEQY
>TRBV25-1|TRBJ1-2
ASSELATDYT
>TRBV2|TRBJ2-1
ASSEALYVYNEQF
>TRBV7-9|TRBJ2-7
ASSRPGRSYEQY
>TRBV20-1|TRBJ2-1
SSSREGLDEQF
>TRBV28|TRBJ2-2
ASSLPGQGNTGELF
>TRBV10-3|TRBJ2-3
AISEPTSGRGADTQY
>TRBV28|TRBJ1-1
ASSYRGPEAF
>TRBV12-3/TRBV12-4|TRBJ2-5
ASSLNGQRQETQY
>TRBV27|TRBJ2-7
ASSPRYLMPFYEQY
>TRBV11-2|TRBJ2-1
ASSLLAGGWQF
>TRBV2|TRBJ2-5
ASSERGQTQY
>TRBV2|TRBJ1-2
ASSVVGPGQGNYGYT
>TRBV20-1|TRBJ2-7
SAGDSGGDEQY
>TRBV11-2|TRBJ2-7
ASSYRLEREQY
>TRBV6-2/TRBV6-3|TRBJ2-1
ASSYSNNYNEQF
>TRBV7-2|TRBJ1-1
ASSLSPFRGGLNTEAF
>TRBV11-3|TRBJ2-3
ASSLYGSADTQY
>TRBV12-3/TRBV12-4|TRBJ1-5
ASSTGTENQPQH
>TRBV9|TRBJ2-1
ASSVGTSAYNEQF